The rows below give T cell receptor beta chains drawn from one sample of a study of blood T cells in healthy people across ages. TCRdb analysed the 5' RACE reads with MiXCR anew, one entry per CDR3 protein. This table holds about 510,000 distinct CDR3 sequences, around 27% found once. This sample was shared with a second study, whose subject was T cells of mothers and their children.

Sequencing was performed on blood. These receptors came from a boy under 10 years old in good health. Both conserved end residues are part of each CDR3. The order of the fields is J gene, D gene, V gene, clone size, CDR3 DNA, CDR3 protein. D genes are given only for firm matches. Some rows have no size entry. The others give once, few or many, or a class for an expanded clone.

J gene: TRBJ1-4
D gene: TRBD1
V gene: TRBV3-1
clone size: .
CDR3 DNA: TGTGCCAGCAGCCAAGGGACAGGCTCAGCTAATGAAAAACTGTTTTTT
CDR3 protein: CASSQGTGSANEKLFF

J gene: TRBJ1-2
D gene: .
V gene: TRBV7-2
clone size: .
CDR3 DNA: TGTGCCAGCAGCTTAGCGGCCGGCAGGGGTTCTGGCTACACCTTC
CDR3 protein: CASSLAAGRGSGYTF

J gene: TRBJ1-4
D gene: TRBD1
V gene: TRBV29-1
clone size: .
CDR3 DNA: TGCAGCGCGGCCCAGGGGGCTCGGGGTGAAAAACTGTTTTTT
CDR3 protein: CSAAQGARGEKLFF

J gene: TRBJ2-5
D gene: TRBD2
V gene: TRBV11-2
clone size: few
CDR3 DNA: TGTGCCAGCAGCTTACCCGGGACTAGCGGGGGGGCCTGGCAAGAGACCCAGTACTTC
CDR3 protein: CASSLPGTSGGAWQETQYF

J gene: TRBJ1-1
D gene: .
V gene: TRBV29-1
clone size: .
CDR3 DNA: TGCAGCGTTGAAGAAGGCTGGAACACTGAAGCTTTCTTT
CDR3 protein: CSVEEGWNTEAFF

J gene: TRBJ1-6
D gene: .
V gene: TRBV5-5
clone size: .
CDR3 DNA: TGTGCCAGCAGCTTGGGTGCGCACGGCAATTCACCCCTCCACTTT
CDR3 protein: CASSLGAHGNSPLHF

J gene: TRBJ1-1
D gene: .
V gene: TRBV6-4
clone size: .
CDR3 DNA: TGTGCCAGCAGTGACTCTCCGGGGAAGTGGACTGAAGCCTTCTTT
CDR3 protein: CASSDSPGKWTEAFF

J gene: TRBJ2-5
D gene: TRBD1
V gene: TRBV5-1
clone size: .
CDR3 DNA: TGCGCCAGCAGCTTGGTCGCTTCGGGACAGCCCCAAGAGACCCAGTACTTC
CDR3 protein: CASSLVASGQPQETQYF

J gene: TRBJ2-1
D gene: .
V gene: TRBV7-9
clone size: few
CDR3 DNA: TGTGCCAGCAGCGCCCCGGGACAAGACGCCGATGAGCAGTTCTTC
CDR3 protein: CASSAPGQDADEQFF

J gene: TRBJ2-7
D gene: TRBD1
V gene: TRBV5-1
clone size: .
CDR3 DNA: TGCGCCAGCAGCTTGGGTCCGGGACAGGGGTCCTACGAGCAGTACTTC
CDR3 protein: CASSLGPGQGSYEQYF

J gene: TRBJ1-4
D gene: .
V gene: TRBV18
clone size: few
CDR3 DNA: TGTGCCAGCTCACCCGGCAGACCGAATGAAAAACTGTTTTTT
CDR3 protein: CASSPGRPNEKLFF

J gene: TRBJ2-7
D gene: TRBD1
V gene: TRBV7-2
clone size: many
CDR3 DNA: TGTGCCAGCAGCCCGGACAGGGGGTCCTACGAGCAGTACTTC
CDR3 protein: CASSPDRGSYEQYF

J gene: TRBJ2-5
D gene: TRBD1
V gene: TRBV27
clone size: many
CDR3 DNA: TGTGCCAGCACCTCGGACAGGGGGGAGACCCAGTACTTC
CDR3 protein: CASTSDRGETQYF

J gene: TRBJ1-1
D gene: .
V gene: TRBV3-1
clone size: few
CDR3 DNA: TGTGCCAGCAGCCAAGATTTAGGGAAGCACACTGAAGCTTTCTTT
CDR3 protein: CASSQDLGKHTEAFF

J gene: TRBJ2-7
D gene: TRBD2
V gene: TRBV29-1
clone size: many
CDR3 DNA: TGCAGCGTTCAGCGGGGGGGCCTATCCGAGCAGTACTTC
CDR3 protein: CSVQRGGLSEQYF

J gene: TRBJ2-3
D gene: .
V gene: TRBV24-1
clone size: .
CDR3 DNA: TGTGCCACCAGTGATTACGGGCCCGGGGAAGATACGCAGTATTTT
CDR3 protein: CATSDYGPGEDTQYF

J gene: TRBJ2-7
D gene: TRBD2
V gene: TRBV12-3/TRBV12-4
clone size: few
CDR3 DNA: TGTGCCAGCAGGCCCCCCGGTAGCGGGGGGCAGTACTTC
CDR3 protein: CASRPPGSGGQYF

J gene: TRBJ2-2
D gene: .
V gene: TRBV3-1
clone size: .
CDR3 DNA: TGTGCCAGCAGCCAAGGTGGAGGGGTGGAGACCGGGGAGCTGTTTTTT
CDR3 protein: CASSQGGGVETGELFF

J gene: TRBJ2-7
D gene: .
V gene: TRBV20-1
clone size: .
CDR3 DNA: TGCAGTGCTAGACTACGGACACTTTCCTACGAGCAGTACTTC
CDR3 protein: CSARLRTLSYEQYF

J gene: TRBJ1-2
D gene: .
V gene: TRBV5-1
clone size: .
CDR3 DNA: TGCGCCAGCAGCGCGGACAGTTATATTGGCTACACCTTC
CDR3 protein: CASSADSYIGYTF

J gene: TRBJ2-7
D gene: TRBD2
V gene: TRBV27
clone size: few
CDR3 DNA: TGTGCCAGCAGTTCCCTGGGAGGACTAGCGGGGAGCTCCTACGAGCAGTACTTC
CDR3 protein: CASSSLGGLAGSSYEQYF

J gene: TRBJ2-5
D gene: TRBD2
V gene: TRBV7-9
clone size: once
CDR3 DNA: TGTGCCAGCAGCTTATTCAGAACTAGCGACCAAGAGACCCAGTACTTC
CDR3 protein: CASSLFRTSDQETQYF

J gene: TRBJ2-3
D gene: .
V gene: TRBV2
clone size: few
CDR3 DNA: TGTGCCAGCAGTGAAGTTTTTGGAGATACGCAGTATTTT
CDR3 protein: CASSEVFGDTQYF

J gene: TRBJ2-3
D gene: TRBD2
V gene: TRBV29-1
clone size: .
CDR3 DNA: TGCAGCGTCGGACTAGCGGGAGCAGGAGATACGCAGTATTTT
CDR3 protein: CSVGLAGAGDTQYF

J gene: TRBJ2-3
D gene: TRBD2
V gene: TRBV10-3
clone size: few
CDR3 DNA: TGTGCCATCAGTACAGGGACTAGCGGGAGAGGAGATACGCAGTATTTT
CDR3 protein: CAISTGTSGRGDTQYF

J gene: TRBJ2-7
D gene: TRBD2
V gene: TRBV27
clone size: .
CDR3 DNA: TGTGCCAGCAGCTTTTCGGGACTAGCAAAGCAGTACTTC
CDR3 protein: CASSFSGLAKQYF

J gene: TRBJ2-3
D gene: TRBD2
V gene: TRBV12-3/TRBV12-4
clone size: .
CDR3 DNA: TGTGCCAGCAGATACCTAGCGGGGGCCACAGATACGCAGTATTTT
CDR3 protein: CASRYLAGATDTQYF

J gene: TRBJ2-4
D gene: TRBD1
V gene: TRBV6-5
clone size: many
CDR3 DNA: TGTGCCAGCAGTTTCAAACAGGGGGTAGCCAAAAACATTCAGTACTTC
CDR3 protein: CASSFKQGVAKNIQYF

J gene: TRBJ2-7
D gene: TRBD2
V gene: TRBV5-1
clone size: .
CDR3 DNA: TGCGCCAGCAGCCGGGGGGGTACAGACTCCTACGAGCAGTACTTC
CDR3 protein: CASSRGGTDSYEQYF

J gene: TRBJ2-3
D gene: .
V gene: TRBV6-4
clone size: .
CDR3 DNA: TGTGCCAGCAGCGAAGGGAGTGGTGATACGCAGTATTTT
CDR3 protein: CASSEGSGDTQYF